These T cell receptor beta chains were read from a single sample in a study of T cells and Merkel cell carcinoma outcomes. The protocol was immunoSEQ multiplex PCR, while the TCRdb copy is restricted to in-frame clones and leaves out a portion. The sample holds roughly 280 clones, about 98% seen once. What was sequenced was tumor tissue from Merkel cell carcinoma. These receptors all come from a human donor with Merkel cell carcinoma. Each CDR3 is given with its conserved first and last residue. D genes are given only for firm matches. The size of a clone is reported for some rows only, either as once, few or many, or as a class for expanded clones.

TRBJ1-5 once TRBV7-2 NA CASSAGARNQPQHF TGTGCCAGCAGCGCGGGGGCACGCAATCAGCCCCAGCATTTT
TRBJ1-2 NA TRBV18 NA CASSPQSANYGYTF TGTGCCAGCTCACCACAGTCAGCCAACTATGGCTACACCTTC
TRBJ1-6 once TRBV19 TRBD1 CASAGQGFNSPLHF TGTGCCAGTGCCGGACAGGGATTTAATTCACCCCTCCACTTT
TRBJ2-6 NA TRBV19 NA CASSRERSGANVLTF TGTGCCAGTAGTAGGGAGCGGTCTGGGGCCAACGTCCTGACTTTC
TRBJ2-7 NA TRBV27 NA CASSLSPSSYEQYF TGTGCCAGCAGTTTATCCCCTAGTAGCTACGAGCAGTACTTC
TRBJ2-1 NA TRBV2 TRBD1 CASRNRGMGNEQFF TGTGCCAGCAGGAACAGGGGTATGGGCAATGAGCAGTTCTTC
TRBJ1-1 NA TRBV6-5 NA CASTPGRNTEAFF TGTGCCAGCACCCCTGGGAGGAACACTGAAGCTTTCTTT
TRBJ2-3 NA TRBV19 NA CASSLWSADTQYF TGTGCCAGTAGCCTCTGGTCTGCAGATACGCAGTATTTT
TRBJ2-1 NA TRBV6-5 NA CASRFLRGNEQFF TGTGCCAGCAGATTCCTCCGCGGTAATGAGCAGTTCTTC
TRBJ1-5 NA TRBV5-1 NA CASSPGADSNQPQHF TGCGCCAGCAGCCCCGGGGCCGATAGCAATCAGCCCCAGCATTTT
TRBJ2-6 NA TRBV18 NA CASSMFVDIYNRANVLTF TGTGCCAGCTCAATGTTTGTGGACATTTACAATCGGGCCAACGTCCTGACTTTC
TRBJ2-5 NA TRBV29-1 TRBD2 CSAGAGFWGRREMGETQYF TGCAGCGCAGGAGCGGGTTTTTGGGGTCGGCGGGAGATGGGTGAGACCCAGTACTTC
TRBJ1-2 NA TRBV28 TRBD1 CASRLNPDRGFAMGYGYTF TGTGCCAGCAGGTTAAATCCGGACAGGGGATTTGCTATGGGCTATGGCTACACCTTC
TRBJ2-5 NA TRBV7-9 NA CASSLDQETQYF TGTGCCAGCAGCCTGGACCAAGAGACCCAGTACTTC
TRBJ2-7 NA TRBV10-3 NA CATRVGSYEQYF TGTGCCACCCGTGTGGGTTCCTACGAGCAGTACTTC
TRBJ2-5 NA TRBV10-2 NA CASSEGFPETQYF TGCGCCAGCAGTGAGGGCTTTCCGGAGACCCAGTACTTC
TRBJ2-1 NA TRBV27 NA CASSWDTSSYNEQFF TGTGCCAGCAGTTGGGATACTAGTTCCTACAATGAGCAGTTCTTC
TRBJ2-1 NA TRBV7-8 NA CASSLQGPTYNEQFF TGTGCCAGCAGCTTACAGGGACCTACCTACAATGAGCAGTTCTTC
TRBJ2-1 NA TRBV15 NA CATSRDYAVAANSYNEQFF TGTGCCACCAGCAGAGATTATGCGGTAGCGGCCAACTCCTACAATGAGCAGTTCTTC
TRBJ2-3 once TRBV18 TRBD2 CASSPMIPGLATDTQYF TGTGCCAGCTCACCAATGATCCCGGGACTAGCAACAGATACGCAGTATTTT
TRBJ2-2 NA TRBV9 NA CASSVPGELFF TGTGCCAGCAGCGTACCCGGGGAGCTGTTTTTT
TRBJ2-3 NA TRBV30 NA CALEHRGNTQYF TGTGCCCTAGAGCACCGAGGTAATACGCAGTATTTT
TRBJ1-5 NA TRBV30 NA CAWSPETMNQPQHF TGTGCCTGGAGCCCCGAGACGATGAATCAGCCCCAGCATTTT
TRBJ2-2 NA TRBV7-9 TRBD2 CASSFPAGAGELFF TGTGCCAGCAGCTTCCCAGCGGGAGCCGGGGAGCTGTTTTTT
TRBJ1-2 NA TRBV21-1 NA CASSKDVKGYYGYTF TGTGCCAGCAGCAAAGATGTGAAGGGGTACTATGGCTACACCTTC
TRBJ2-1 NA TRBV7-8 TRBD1 CASSQQGGNNEQFF TGTGCCAGCAGCCAACAGGGGGGAAACAATGAGCAGTTCTTC
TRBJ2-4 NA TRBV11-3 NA CASSKGFESNIQYF TGTGCCAGCAGCAAAGGTTTTGAGAGTAACATTCAGTACTTC
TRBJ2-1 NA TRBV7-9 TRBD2 CASSLAGLSGRRSYNEQFF TGTGCCAGCAGCTTAGCTGGGTTGAGCGGGAGGCGCTCCTACAATGAGCAGTTCTTC
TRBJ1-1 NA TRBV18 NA CASSPQGGSNTEAFF TGTGCCAGCTCACCACAGGGAGGGTCGAACACTGAAGCTTTCTTT
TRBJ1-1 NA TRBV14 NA CASSQSSRTEAFF TGTGCCAGCAGCCAAAGCAGTCGCACTGAAGCTTTCTTT
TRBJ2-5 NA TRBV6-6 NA CASSLDRIQETQYF TGTGCCAGCAGCTTAGACAGGATCCAAGAGACCCAGTACTTC
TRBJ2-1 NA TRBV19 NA CASSIRLSSSYNEQFF TGTGCCAGTAGTATTAGGCTCTCTAGCTCCTACAATGAGCAGTTCTTC
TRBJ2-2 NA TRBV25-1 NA CASSESGLGELFF TGTGCCAGCAGTGAATCGGGCCTCGGGGAGCTGTTTTTT
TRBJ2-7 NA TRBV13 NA CASSARTVSYEQYF TGTGCCAGCAGCGCTCGGACCGTCTCCTACGAGCAGTACTTC